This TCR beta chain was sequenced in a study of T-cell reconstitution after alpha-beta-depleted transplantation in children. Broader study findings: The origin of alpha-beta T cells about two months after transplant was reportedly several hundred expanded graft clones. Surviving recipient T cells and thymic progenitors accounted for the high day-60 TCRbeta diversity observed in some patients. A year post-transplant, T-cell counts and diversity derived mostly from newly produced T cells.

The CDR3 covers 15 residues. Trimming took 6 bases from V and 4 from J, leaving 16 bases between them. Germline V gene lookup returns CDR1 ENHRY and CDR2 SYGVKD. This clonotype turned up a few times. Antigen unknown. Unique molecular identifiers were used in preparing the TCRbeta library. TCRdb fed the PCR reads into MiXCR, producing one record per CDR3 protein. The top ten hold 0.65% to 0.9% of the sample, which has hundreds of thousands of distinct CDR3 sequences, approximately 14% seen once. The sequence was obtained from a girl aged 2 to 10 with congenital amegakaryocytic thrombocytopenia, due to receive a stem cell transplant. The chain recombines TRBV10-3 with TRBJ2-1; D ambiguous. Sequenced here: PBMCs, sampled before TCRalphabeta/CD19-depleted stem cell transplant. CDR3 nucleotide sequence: TGTGCCATCAGACCCAGCATATCGGTTTACAATGAGCAGTTCTTC. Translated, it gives CAIRPSISVYNEQFF.